Each of the 17 T cell receptor beta chains below was sequenced from the same sample in a study of naive and memory T cell subsets. Two oligonucleotides, mixed equimolar, formed the beta constant-region primer covering TRBC1 and TRBC2. The ligated cDNA underwent four PCR rounds using SP2 and nested alpha and beta constant-region primers. MiXCR, applied by TCRdb to the UMI-ligation and nested PCR reads, yields one record per CDR3 protein. This sample has tens of thousands of distinct CDR3 sequences, with roughly 10% found just once. Overall study findings and caveats: Naive repertoires, especially CD8, held a few larger clonotypes, possibly memory cells re-expressing CD45RA.

The antigens for these receptors are not known. Sequencing used naive CD4+ T cells from blood. These receptors were taken from a human donor in good health.

The chain joins TRBV5-1 to TRBJ2-6; D unresolved. The CDR3 extends over 14 amino acids. CDR1 is SGHRS and CDR2 is YFSETQ in the germline V gene. Trimming stripped 0 bases from V and 2 bases from J, with 3 bases between. The CDR3 nucleotides read TGCGCCAGCAGCTTGGTTGCTGGGGCCAACGTCCTGACTTTC. This gives the protein CASSLVAGANVLTF.

This clonotype was seen many times. The rearrangement uses TRBV27 and TRBJ2-5; perhaps TRBD1 as D (6 bases). The CDR3 extends over 14 amino acids. The germline V and J ends were trimmed by 3 bases and 1 base, with 9 bases remaining between them. Germline CDR1 is MNHEY and CDR2 is SMNVEV (reference sequence). CDR3: CASSFSQGQETQYF. In DNA, the CDR3 is TGTGCCAGCAGTTTCTCACAGGGCCAAGAGACCCAGTACTTC.

This clonotype was detected only a few times. V is TRBV15 and J is TRBJ2-7; D call uncertain. The CDR3 is 12 amino acids. Germline V CDR1 and CDR2: LNHNV, YYDKDF (reference sequence). The V end was cut by 4 bases, the J end by 5 bases, with 9 bases between. DNA for the CDR3: TGTGCCACCAGCAAGGGTGGGGACGAGCAGTACTTC. Its translation: CATSKGGDEQYF.

The genes are TRBV12-3 or TRBV12-4 and TRBJ1-3, with a weak D call TRBD1 (5 bases). This CDR3 region has 15 residues. V lost 8 bases to trimming and J lost 0 bases, with 14 bases between them. CDR3 protein: CASVTQGNSGNTIYF. CDR3 sequence (DNA): TGTGCCAGCGTGACGCAGGGTAACTCTGGAAACACCATATATTTT.

This clonotype was observed a few times. The chain joins TRBV20-1 to TRBJ2-3, with D unclear. CDR3 size: 14 residues. Trimming left V 3 bases short and J 0 bases short, with 10 bases between. From germline, CDR1 is DFQATT and CDR2 SNEGSKA (reference sequence). The CDR3 reads CSARWKESTDTQYF. The CDR3 coding sequence is TGCAGTGCTAGGTGGAAAGAAAGCACAGATACGCAGTATTTT.

J is TRBJ2-5 and V is TRBV6-2 or TRBV6-3; D remains unclear. V dropped 7 bases and J dropped 13 bases, with 22 bases sitting between them. Germline V CDR1 and CDR2: MNHEY, SVGEGT. There are 13 residues in the CDR3. In DNA, the CDR3 is TGTGCCAGCAACTCCGGGCCAACCCTGCACCCGTACTTC. Its translation: CASNSGPTLHPYF.

There are many counts of this clonotype. The rearrangement joins TRBV4-3 to TRBJ2-7, with 7 bases identical to TRBD1. CDR1 is LGHNA, CDR2 YSLEER, per germline. After removal of 0 bases from V and 0 bases from J, the junction contained 5 bases not matched to a gene. The length of the CDR3 is 16 residues. CDR3 protein: CASSQESGTVSYEQYF. CDR3 nucleotide sequence: TGCGCCAGCAGCCAAGAATCCGGGACAGTCTCCTACGAGCAGTACTTC.

J is TRBJ2-5 and V is TRBV20-1, with D possibly being TRBD2 (6 bases). V dropped 2 bases and J dropped 5 bases, with 9 bases sitting between them. CDR3 length equals 12 residues. Germline V lookup: CDR1 DFQATT, CDR2 SNEGSKA (reference sequence). The CDR3 is CSARRGRETQYF. CDR3 DNA: TGCAGTGCTAGACGGGGGAGGGAGACCCAGTACTTC.

This clonotype has at least ten counts. This chain connects TRBV6-6 to TRBJ2-1, with D perhaps matching TRBD1 (6 bases). The germline CDR1 and CDR2 sequences are MNHNY and SVGAGI (reference sequence). V lost 4 bases, J lost 6 bases, and 19 bases lay in between. The CDR3 length is 16 residues. The CDR3 sequence is CASSFWGTGSPNEQFF. The CDR3 DNA reads as TGTGCCAGCAGTTTTTGGGGAACAGGGTCCCCCAATGAGCAGTTCTTC.

The chain employs TRBV7-9 and TRBJ2-7; D remains ambiguous. Trimming cost V 5 bases and J 5 bases, with 19 bases left between them. The V gene's germline CDR1 is SEHNR and CDR2 FQNEAQ (reference sequence). This CDR3 spans 15 amino acids. The CDR3 here is CASSLSGPPSHEQYF. DNA of the CDR3: TGTGCCAGCAGCCTCTCCGGGCCCCCAAGCCACGAGCAGTACTTC.

This clonotype was counted many times. V is TRBV5-1 and J is TRBJ2-1, with a possible D match to TRBD1 (6 bases). Looked up from germline, CDR1 is SGHRS and CDR2 is YFSETQ. V was trimmed by 4 bases and J by 5 bases, leaving 13 bases between them. This CDR3 contains 14 residues. The CDR3 here is CASSQQGPNNEQFF. The CDR3 nucleotides are TGCGCCAGCAGCCAACAGGGTCCTAACAATGAGCAGTTCTTC.

In this sample, this clonotype turned up a few times. This chain links TRBV5-1 with TRBJ1-2; no clear D gene. Germline CDR1 SGHRS, CDR2 YFSETQ. There are 12 residues in the CDR3. V lost 7 bases to trimming and J lost 8 bases, with 15 bases between them. CDR3 in DNA: TGCGCCAGCTCAAAAGCTGATCACGGCTACACCTTC. This encodes CASSKADHGYTF.

In its sample, this clonotype was seen many times. This sequence joins TRBV7-3 and TRBJ2-2, with D uncertain. V lost 5 bases and J lost 4, with 8 bases in between. CDR3 length: 13 residues. Germline lookup yields CDR1 SGHTA and CDR2 FQGTGA. The CDR3 DNA follows: TGTGCCAGCAGCCCCCAAGTCACCGGGGAGCTGTTTTTT. Translating it yields CASSPQVTGELFF.

This clonotype showed up just a few times. The rearrangement links TRBV10-3 to TRBJ2-3, with TRBD1 as a possible D gene (6 bases). With 4 bases removed from V and 2 bases from J, the gap between germline ends came to 13 bases. The CDR3 runs to 15 residues. Germline V gene data show CDR1 as ENHRY and CDR2 as SYGVKD. CDR3 loop: CAISGRQVFTDTQYF. The CDR3, as DNA: TGTGCCATCAGTGGGCGACAGGTCTTCACAGATACGCAGTATTTT.

This clonotype was seen ten or more times. In DNA form, the CDR3 reads TGTGCCAGTAGTCGACAGGGATGGACAGATACGCAGTATTTT. Translated, it gives CASSRQGWTDTQYF. The chain couples TRBV19 to TRBJ2-3; 7 bases fit TRBD1. The CDR3 contains 14 residues. J lost 3 bases, V lost 5 bases, and 5 bases had no gene match. Germline CDR1 LNHDA, CDR2 SQIVND (reference sequence). Using reference TRBV19 and TRBJ2-3 for the parts outside the CDR3, the full variable domain is DGGITQSPKYLFRKEGQNVTLSCEQNLNHDAMYWYRQDPGQGLRLIYYSQIVNDFQKGDIAEGYSVSREKKESFPLTVTSAQKNPTAFYLCASSRQGWTDTQYFGPGTRLTVL.

The J gene is TRBJ1-1, the V gene TRBV18; D gene uncertain. In germline, CDR1 is KGHSH, CDR2 LQKENI. The CDR3 contains 12 residues. Deletions cut 5 bases from V and 1 base from J, with 5 bases between. The DNA for the CDR3 is TGTGCCAGCTCAAACACGAACACTGAAGCTTTCTTT. It encodes CASSNTNTEAFF.

Points on this clonotype: A clone one base away is much larger, so this may be a read error. The V and J genes are TRBV25-1 and TRBJ1-5; possibly TRBD1 for D (6 bases). The V gene's germline CDR1 is MGHDK and CDR2 SYGVNS. There are 15 residues in the CDR3. Written as DNA, the CDR3 is TGTGGCAGCAGTGAATTGGGGACACCAAATCAGCCCCAGCATTTT. This codes for CGSSELGTPNQPQHF.